This T cell receptor (beta chain) was recovered during a study of T-cell reconstitution after alpha-beta-depleted transplantation in children. CDR3 length: 17 amino acids. Germline CDR1 is LGHNA and CDR2 is YNFKEQ. Unmatched junction bases numbered 10, after V lost 5 bases and J lost 1 base. TCRbeta library preparation incorporated unique molecular identifiers. TCRdb processed the PCR reads anew with MiXCR; each CDR3 protein has one entry. The sample consists of 100,000 or so distinct CDR3 sequences, approximately 12% of them appearing once. This clonotype was picked up many times. The chain uses TRBV4-2 and TRBJ1-5; 8 nucleotides agree with TRBD1. The receptor comes from a human donor who donated a stem cell graft to a child with inherited bone marrow failure. The material was PBMCs from the stem cell graft donor, obtained from the stem cell graft. The DNA of the CDR3 is TGTGCCAGCAGCTACCAGGGGGCCCCTGGAAGCAATCAGCCCCAGCATTTT. Translating it yields CASSYQGAPGSNQPQHF.